Listed here are 28 T cell receptor beta chains from one sample, sequenced in a study of blood T cell repertoires in COVID-19. The assay was immunoSEQ multiplex PCR, and TCRdb's table has in-frame clones only and misses some. The table has about 200,000 clones, around 79% seen once. The sequenced material came from peripheral blood. These receptors came from a woman aged 40 to 55 with COVID-19, enrolled during active disease.

The chain carries TRBV12-3 or TRBV12-4 and TRBJ1-2; D uncertain. CDR3 length equals 13 residues. Trimming took off 4 bases at V and 2 bases at J, with 8 bases between the two ends. CDR3 in amino acids: CASSSAANYGYTF. Written as DNA, the CDR3 is TGTGCCAGCAGTTCCGCAGCGAACTATGGCTACACCTTC.

This clone showed up just once. CDR3 nucleotides: TGTGCCAGCAGTTCTAGGACCTACGAGCAGTACTTC. Translation gives CASSSRTYEQYF. This chain links TRBV6-5 with TRBJ2-7, with D uncertain. The length of the CDR3 is 12 residues. V shed 4 bases and J shed 2 bases, with 6 bases lying between them. CDR1 and CDR2 (germline): MNHEY, SVGAGI.

V is TRBV9 and J is TRBJ2-7; perhaps TRBD1 as D (6 bases). CDR3 size: 13 residues. CDR1 and CDR2 (germline): SGDLS, YYNGEE. Trimming stripped 3 bases from V and 2 bases from J, with 9 bases between. The CDR3 DNA follows: TGTGCCAGCAGCGGGACAGCTGCCTACGAGCAGTACTTC. Translating gives CASSGTAAYEQYF.

The gene calls are TRBV19 and TRBJ1-2, with 11 bases aligning to TRBD1. Trimming cost V 7 bases and J 8 bases; bases outside gene matches: 6. Per the germline V gene, CDR1 is LNHDA and CDR2 is SQIVND (reference sequence). CDR3 length: 13 amino acids. CDR3 DNA sequence: TGTGCCAGTACCGCCGGGACAGGGGGAGGCTACACCTTC. As protein: CASTAGTGGGYTF.

The chain joins TRBV5-5 to TRBJ1-5, with D possibly being TRBD1 (6 bases). This CDR3 region has 16 residues. Germline CDR1 and CDR2: SGHKS and YYEKEE (reference sequence). Trimming shortened V by 1 base and J by 1 base, and 12 bases separated the two germline ends. The CDR3 spells CASSLYRVGSNQPQHF. CDR3 DNA: TGTGCCAGCAGCTTGTACAGGGTGGGGAGCAATCAGCCCCAGCATTTT.

This sequence joins TRBV10-3 and TRBJ2-7; 7 bases are a match to TRBD2. This CDR3 is built from 12 residues. Germline-derived CDR1 and CDR2 are ENHRY and SYGVKD. Losses at the gene ends were 11 bases for V and 5 bases for J; bases not matched to a gene: 9. This CDR3 reads CASGGGAHEQYF. The CDR3 coding sequence is TGTGCCTCCGGGGGAGGGGCACACGAGCAGTACTTC.

The V gene is TRBV5-1, the J gene TRBJ2-7; the match to TRBD2 covers 14 bases. J was trimmed by 1 base and V by 4 bases; bases with no gene match: 13. The CDR3 has 19 residues. From germline, CDR1 is SGHRS and CDR2 YFSETQ. CDR3 sequence reads: CASSAGLRTSGGRSYEQYF. DNA for the CDR3: TGCGCCAGCAGCGCCGGACTTCGGACTAGCGGGGGGAGATCCTACGAGCAGTACTTC.

This chain links TRBV25-1 with TRBJ2-7; D not resolved. The ends were cut back, 6 bases at V and 6 bases at J, with 9 bases in the middle. The CDR3 has 11 amino acids. Germline V gives CDR1 MGHDK, CDR2 SYGVNS. The chain's CDR3 is CASRAPGEQYF. Written as DNA, the CDR3 is TGTGCCAGCAGGGCCCCTGGCGAGCAGTACTTC.

The chain links TRBV5-4 to TRBJ2-5, with D possibly being TRBD2 (5 bases). Germline V gene lookup returns CDR1 SGHNT and CDR2 YYREEE (reference sequence). Trimming removed 4 bases from V and 5 bases from J, with 18 bases in between. This CDR3 region has 15 residues. In DNA, the CDR3 is TGTGCCAGCAGCCCTACAGCGGACCGCTATGAGACCCAGTACTTC. Translating gives CASSPTADRYETQYF.

The J gene is TRBJ2-3, the V gene TRBV11-2; 9 bases are a match to TRBD2. CDR1 SGHAT and CDR2 FQNNGV come from the germline V gene. Trimming removed 11 bases from V and 5 bases from J; junction bases left unmatched: 14. The CDR3 is 15 residues long. The CDR3, as DNA: TGTGCCTCCAGACCGGGCGGGAGGGAAATAGATACGCAGTATTTT. Encoded protein: CASRPGGREIDTQYF.

This clone was seen only once. The chain uses TRBV7-2 and TRBJ2-5; 9 nucleotides line up with TRBD2. Germline-derived CDR1 and CDR2 are SGHTA and FQGNSA. The CDR3 is 17 amino acids. Trimming removed 1 base from V and 5 bases from J; junction bases left unmatched: 11. Here the CDR3 reads CASSLGAGGSAWETQYF. CDR3 bases: TGTGCCAGCAGCTTAGGAGCGGGGGGAAGTGCCTGGGAGACCCAGTACTTC.

This clone was detected once. The V call is TRBV5-6, the J call TRBJ1-4; D might be TRBD1 (6 bases). Between the trimmed V and J ends, which lost 4 bases and 5 bases, there was a span of 15 bases. The length of the CDR3 is 15 residues. Germline lookup yields CDR1 SGHDT and CDR2 YYEEEE. This CDR3 is CASSPQGGSNEKLFF. CDR3 bases: TGTGCCAGCAGCCCCCAAGGGGGATCGAATGAAAAACTGTTTTTT.

The chain joins TRBV30 to TRBJ1-5; the D is unclear. The germline CDR1 and CDR2 sequences are GTSNPN and SVGIG (reference sequence). Deletions cut 1 base from V and 2 bases from J, with 12 bases between. This CDR3 has 15 residues. The chain's CDR3 is CAWSGGLSGNQPQHF. The DNA for the CDR3 is TGTGCCTGGAGTGGGGGTCTTAGCGGCAATCAGCCCCAGCATTTT.

V is TRBV6-5 and J is TRBJ1-3, with a possible D match to TRBD1 (6 bases). The CDR3 is made up of 16 amino acids. Germline CDR1 is MNHEY and CDR2 is SVGAGI. V dropped 2 bases and J dropped 0 bases, with 11 bases sitting between them. In nucleotides, the CDR3 is TGTGCCAGCAGTTACGGACAGTTCGTCTCTGGAAACACCATATATTTT. Translated, it gives CASSYGQFVSGNTIYF.

This clone was seen only once. This chain connects TRBV5-1 to TRBJ2-1; possibly TRBD2 for D (6 bases). CDR1 is SGHRS, CDR2 YFSETQ, per germline. This CDR3 region has 16 residues. The V end lost 5 bases, the J end lost 4 bases, and 19 bases lay between the germline ends. The CDR3 nucleotides read TGCGCCAGCAGTTCTCCCGACCGGGAGCATTACAATGAGCAGTTCTTC. Translated: CASSSPDREHYNEQFF.

DNA of the CDR3: TGTGCCAGCAGCTTGGCGGGAAGACCCTACGAGCAGTACTTC. This translates into CASSLAGRPYEQYF. V and J are TRBV5-4 and TRBJ2-7, with D possibly TRBD2 on 5 matching bases. V dropped 0 bases and J dropped 2 bases, with 9 bases sitting between them. Germline V gene data show CDR1 as SGHNT and CDR2 as YYREEE (reference sequence). The length of the CDR3 is 14 residues. Full variable domain (rest looked up from reference TRBV5-4 and TRBJ2-7): ETGVTQSPTHLIKTRGQQVTLRCSSQSGHNTVSWYQQALGQGPQFIFQYYREEENGRGNFPPRFSGLQFPNYSSELNVNALELDDSALYLCASSLAGRPYEQYFGPGTRLTVT.

The chain combines TRBV21-1 with TRBJ2-7; the table's D call of TRBD1 was not tested on the DNA. TRBV21-1 is a pseudogene segment. CDR3 length equals 15 residues. The CDR3 nucleotides read TGTGCCAGCAGCAAACCGGCAGGGTACTCCTACGAGCAGTACTTC. Amino acids: CASSKPAGYSYEQYF.

The chain recombines TRBV7-9 with TRBJ1-4; D is ambiguous. Trimming took 5 bases from V and 4 from J, leaving 14 bases between them. This CDR3 region has 15 residues. Germline CDR1 SEHNR, CDR2 FQNEAQ (reference sequence). The CDR3 DNA reads TGTGCCAGCAGCACGATGGGAGGGAATAATGAAAAACTGTTTTTT. It is translated as CASSTMGGNNEKLFF. Variable domain in full (rest from reference TRBV7-9 and TRBJ1-4): DTGVSQNPRHKITKRGQNVTFRCDPISEHNRLYWYRQTLGQGPEFLTYFQNEAQLEKSRLLSDRFSAERPKGSFSTLEIQRTEQGDSAMYLCASSTMGGNNEKLFFGSGTQLSVL.

The chain uses TRBV6-5 and TRBJ1-2; D remains unclear. V dropped 6 bases and J dropped 0 bases, with 14 bases sitting between them. Germline V CDR1 and CDR2: MNHEY, SVGAGI. The CDR3 is 15 amino acids. CDR3 in DNA: TGTGCCAGCAGACCCTACGCACTAGCTAACTATGGCTACACCTTC. Its translation: CASRPYALANYGYTF.

V and J are TRBV7-9 and TRBJ2-1; 16 bases agree with TRBD2. V lost 5 bases to trimming and J lost 9 bases; unmatched junction nucleotides: 7. This CDR3 comprises 16 residues. The germline gives CDR1 SEHNR, CDR2 FQNEAQ (reference sequence). The CDR3 spells CASSRTGLAGGIEQFF. CDR3 bases: TGTGCCAGCAGCCGTACGGGACTAGCGGGAGGGATTGAGCAGTTCTTC.

The chain employs TRBV7-9 and TRBJ1-2; D unresolved. V lost 1 base to trimming and J lost 5 bases, with 8 bases between them. Germline CDR1 is SEHNR and CDR2 is FQNEAQ (reference sequence). This CDR3 is built from 13 residues. This chain's CDR3 is CASSLGTDYGYTF. The CDR3 DNA follows: TGTGCCAGCAGCTTAGGGACTGATTATGGCTACACCTTC. Drawing the rest from reference TRBV7-9 and TRBJ1-2, the complete variable domain is DTGVSQNPRHKITKRGQNVTFRCDPISEHNRLYWYRQTLGQGPEFLTYFQNEAQLEKSRLLSDRFSAERPKGSFSTLEIQRTEQGDSAMYLCASSLGTDYGYTFGSGTRLTVV.

This sequence joins TRBV10-3 and TRBJ2-7; 9 bases match TRBD1. This CDR3 is built from 15 residues. The trim removed 6 bases at V and 0 bases at J, leaving 6 bases unmatched. Germline assignment: CDR1 ENHRY and CDR2 SYGVKD. CDR3 sequence (DNA): TGTGCCATCAGGGAGGACAGGGGCTTCTCCTACGAGCAGTACTTC. Translation gives CAIREDRGFSYEQYF.

The V and J genes are TRBV9 and TRBJ2-7; no clear D. Germline CDR1 is SGDLS and CDR2 is YYNGEE. Trimming removed 4 bases from V and 3 bases from J, with 11 bases in between. The CDR3 sequence is 13 residues long. The CDR3 is CASSSHLSYEQYF. The CDR3 DNA sequence: TGTGCCAGCAGCTCCCACCTAAGCTACGAGCAGTACTTC.

The chain employs TRBV5-1 and TRBJ1-4; TRBD1 agrees at 9 bases. The CDR3 contains 15 residues. Trimming cost V 0 bases and J 4 bases; bases outside gene matches: 1. Per the germline V gene, CDR1 is SGHRS and CDR2 is YFSETQ. CDR3 residues: CASSLGDRDNEKLFF. The CDR3 coding sequence is TGCGCCAGCAGCTTGGGGGACAGGGATAATGAAAAACTGTTTTTT.

This clone has more than one count but fewer than ten. The chain couples TRBV18 to TRBJ2-2, with D perhaps matching TRBD1 (6 bases). The germline gives CDR1 KGHSH, CDR2 LQKENI. The CDR3 consists of 16 residues. Trimming took off 3 bases at V and 4 bases at J, with 15 bases between the two ends. CDR3 protein: CASSPRNRDLTGELFF. The DNA of the CDR3 is TGTGCCAGCTCACCCCGAAACAGGGACCTCACCGGGGAGCTGTTTTTT. Full variable domain (remainder filled in from reference TRBV18 and TRBJ2-2): NAGVMQNPRHLVRRRGQEARLRCSPMKGHSHVYWYRQLPEEGLKFMVYLQKENIIDESGMPKERFSAEFPKEGPSILRIQQVVRGDSAAYFCASSPRNRDLTGELFFGEGSRLTVL.

This clone has just one count. The CDR3 DNA is TGCAGCGTTGAGGACAGGATGGCTTTCTTT. Protein product: CSVEDRMAFF. This chain links TRBV29-1 with TRBJ1-1, with 7 bases matching TRBD1. The CDR3 covers 10 residues. Unmatched junction bases numbered 3, after V lost 3 bases and J lost 11 bases. CDR1 is SQVTM, CDR2 ANQGSEA, per germline.

This clone was seen a few times. The rearrangement joins TRBV7-2 to TRBJ1-2, with D possibly being TRBD1 (6 bases). V was clipped by 5 bases and J by 4 bases, with 14 bases between them. The length of the CDR3 is 14 residues. From germline, CDR1 is SGHTA and CDR2 FQGNSA. DNA for the CDR3: TGTGCCAGCAGCCCCCGGAGACAGGCCTATGGCTACACCTTC. This encodes CASSPRRQAYGYTF.

Here the CDR3 reads CASSILGYGYTF. DNA of the CDR3: TGTGCCAGCAGCATCCTCGGCTATGGCTACACCTTC. V usage is TRBV3-1 (or the pseudogene TRBV3-2) and J usage is TRBJ1-2; D call uncertain. V dropped 5 bases and J dropped 4 bases, with 8 bases sitting between them. Germline values: CDR1 LGHDT, CDR2 YNNKEL (reference sequence). This CDR3 region has 12 residues.